These 27 T cell receptor beta chains share one sample of origin, sequenced in a study of T cell changes during pregnancy in multiple sclerosis. TCRdb's copy holds only in-frame clones and misses some; the assay was immunoSEQ multiplex PCR. The table shows under 70,000 clones, with 91% occurring only once. The input for sequencing was CD4+ T cells from peripheral blood mononuclear cells, taken after pregnancy. The source is a female donor in good health, enrolled as a control in a pregnancy study.

The rearrangement uses TRBV6-1 and TRBJ2-7, with D perhaps matching TRBD1 (5 bases). Germline CDR1 reads MNHNS; CDR2 reads SASEGT. The germline V and J ends were trimmed by 2 bases and 2 bases, with 13 bases remaining between them. CDR3 length: 15 residues. CDR3 nucleotide sequence: TGTGCCAGCAGTGAAAGGTCTGGACACACCTACGAGCAGTACTTC. This codes for CASSERSGHTYEQYF.

The chain employs TRBV19 and TRBJ1-3; D gene unclear. Germline values: CDR1 LNHDA, CDR2 SQIVND (reference sequence). There are 13 residues in the CDR3. V was cut by 11 bases and J by 0 bases, with 11 bases left in between. CDR3 sequence: CAASLSSGNTIYF. In nucleotides, the CDR3 is TGTGCCGCTTCCTTGAGCTCTGGAAACACCATATATTTT.

This rearrangement joins TRBV10-3 to TRBJ2-2, with TRBD2 matching over 9 bases. CDR3 size: 16 residues. Per the germline V gene, CDR1 is ENHRY and CDR2 is SYGVKD. Losses at the gene ends were 3 bases for V and 0 bases for J; bases not matched to a gene: 2. CDR3 protein: CAISDSGGTNTGELFF. CDR3 nucleotide sequence: TGTGCCATCAGTGATAGCGGGGGAACGAACACCGGGGAGCTGTTTTTT.

This clone appeared once. V usage is TRBV7-2 and J usage is TRBJ1-1; 8 nucleotides agree with TRBD1. With V trimmed by 5 bases and J by 6 bases, 8 bases remained unmatched. The CDR3 runs to 14 residues. Per the germline V gene, CDR1 is SGHTA and CDR2 is FQGNSA. This CDR3 reads CASSPRQGSAEAFF. In nucleotides, the CDR3 is TGTGCCAGCAGCCCGCGACAGGGGTCGGCTGAAGCTTTCTTT.

The chain has TRBV30 and TRBJ1-2, with D maybe TRBD1 (6 bases). Germline V CDR1 and CDR2: GTSNPN, SVGIG (reference sequence). This CDR3 is 15 amino acids long. Trimming took off 0 bases at V and 4 bases at J, with 15 bases between the two ends. This CDR3 reads CAWSVPVGAGYGYTF. CDR3 in DNA: TGTGCCTGGAGTGTACCAGTGGGGGCTGGCTATGGCTACACCTTC.

The V call is TRBV12-5, the J call TRBJ1-1; 7 nucleotides agree with TRBD1. Germline CDR1 reads LGHNT; CDR2 reads FRNRAP. The CDR3 is 17 amino acids. The V and J ends lost 6 bases and 7 bases, in that order; junction bases with no gene match: 20. The CDR3 reads CASGLGAGDSESLEAFF. For the CDR3, the DNA is TGTGCTAGTGGCCTGGGGGCAGGGGACAGCGAGTCACTTGAAGCTTTCTTT.

This sequence joins TRBV11-3 and TRBJ1-4, with TRBD1 identical over 7 bases. Trimming took 5 bases from V and 4 from J; bases not matched to a gene: 7. Germline V gene data show CDR1 as SGHNT and CDR2 as YENEEA. The CDR3 spans 15 residues. The CDR3 region has the DNA TGTGCCAGCAGCCGGAGGACAGGCGATAATGAAAAACTGTTTTTT. Encoded protein: CASSRRTGDNEKLFF.

This clone was recorded only once. This CDR3 reads CASSFGTGSYEQYF. In DNA, the CDR3 is TGCGCCAGCAGCTTCGGGACAGGGTCCTACGAGCAGTACTTC. This chain connects TRBV5-1 to TRBJ2-7; 9 bases agree with TRBD1. V was pared by 2 bases and J by 1 base, with 1 base of the junction left unmatched. Germline-derived CDR1 and CDR2 are SGHRS and YFSETQ. The CDR3 length is 14 residues.

The chain is built from TRBV7-2 and TRBJ1-6; no reliable D call. CDR1 and CDR2 from the germline V gene are SGHTA and FQGNSA. The CDR3 is 15 residues long. Trimming left V 3 bases short and J 5 bases short, with 11 bases between. This chain's CDR3 is CASSLLQVNNSPLHF. The CDR3 coding sequence is TGTGCCAGCAGCTTGCTCCAGGTTAATAATTCACCCCTCCACTTT.

This chain joins TRBV5-1 and TRBJ2-2; a weak D match, TRBD1 (6 bases). Germline V gene data show CDR1 as SGHRS and CDR2 as YFSETQ. The CDR3 runs 15 residues. Trimming took 0 bases from V and 2 from J, leaving 8 bases between them. The chain's CDR3 is CASSLGGRNTGELFF. The CDR3 DNA follows: TGCGCCAGCAGCTTGGGGGGGCGCAACACCGGGGAGCTGTTTTTT.

This chain joins TRBV30 and TRBJ1-1; TRBD1 might be the D (5 bases). Per the germline V gene, CDR1 is GTSNPN and CDR2 is SVGIG (reference sequence). V was trimmed by 1 base and J by 6 bases, leaving 12 bases between them. The CDR3 runs 13 residues. CDR3 DNA: TGTGCCTGGAGTGAACGACAGCACTCTGAAGCTTTCTTT. Amino acid sequence: CAWSERQHSEAFF.

This clone was seen once. The V gene is TRBV5-4, the J gene TRBJ2-3, with D tentatively TRBD2 (6 bases). The CDR3 extends over 15 amino acids. The germline CDR1 and CDR2 sequences are SGHNT and YYREEE (reference sequence). Trimming took 5 bases from V and 0 from J, leaving 13 bases between them. CDR3 sequence: CASSFAGSSTDTQYF. The DNA of the CDR3 is TGTGCCAGCAGTTTCGCGGGGAGTAGCACAGATACGCAGTATTTT.

In this sample, this clone turned up once. This CDR3 reads CASGTGTNEKLFF. The CDR3, as DNA: TGTGCCAGCGGGACAGGGACTAATGAAAAACTGTTTTTT. This rearrangement joins TRBV5-4 to TRBJ1-4, with 9 bases identical to TRBD1. The V gene end was trimmed by 7 bases and the J gene end by 2 bases; junction bases not matched to a gene: 0. The CDR3 consists of 13 residues. Germline-derived CDR1 and CDR2 are SGHNT and YYREEE (reference sequence).

This rearrangement joins TRBV7-8 to TRBJ2-7; possibly TRBD2 for D (5 bases). Germline CDR1 SGHVS, CDR2 FQNEAQ. V lost 1 base, J lost 9 bases, and 10 bases lay in between. The CDR3 runs 12 residues. This CDR3 is CASSLGTRGQYF. The DNA of the CDR3 is TGTGCCAGCAGCTTAGGGACCCGGGGGCAGTACTTC.

This chain links TRBV6-1 with TRBJ2-3, with 9 nucleotides matching TRBD1. V lost 1 base, J lost 2 bases, and 7 bases stayed unmatched. The CDR3 has 17 amino acids. Germline lookup yields CDR1 MNHNS and CDR2 SASEGT. This chain's CDR3 is CASSEVFTGGHTDTQYF. The CDR3 region has the DNA TGTGCCAGCAGTGAAGTCTTTACAGGGGGCCACACAGATACGCAGTATTTT.

The chain recombines TRBV30 with TRBJ1-5; D perhaps matches TRBD1 (6 bases). The germline gives CDR1 GTSNPN, CDR2 SVGIG (reference sequence). The CDR3 sequence is 14 residues long. V dropped 4 bases and J dropped 3 bases, with 13 bases sitting between them. The CDR3 DNA reads TGTGCCTGGATTCCGAGGGGGATCAATCAGCCCCAGCATTTT. Protein sequence: CAWIPRGINQPQHF.

This clone was counted only a few times. The rearrangement uses TRBV5-6 and TRBJ1-1, with 10 bases lining up with TRBD1. Germline values: CDR1 SGHDT, CDR2 YYEEEE. This CDR3 contains 15 residues. The junction had 9 bases not matched to a gene; V was cut back by 3 bases and J by 7 bases. The CDR3 DNA is TGTGCCAGCAGCTACCGGGACAGGGGAACAGGTGAAGCTTTCTTT. It yields the protein CASSYRDRGTGEAFF.

With respect to this clone: Within the sample, other DNA sequences also encode this same CDR3. The chain is built from TRBV7-2 and TRBJ2-3; TRBD2 aligns across 14 bases. CDR1 and CDR2 from the germline V gene are SGHTA and FQGNSA. Losses at the gene ends were 5 bases for V and 1 base for J; bases not matched to a gene: 2. CDR3 length equals 16 residues. The CDR3 protein is CASSPGLAGGTDTQYF. CDR3 nucleotides: TGTGCCAGCAGCCCGGGACTAGCGGGGGGCACAGATACGCAGTATTTT.

This rearrangement joins TRBV4-1 to TRBJ1-4; 7 bases align to TRBD1. Germline assignment: CDR1 MGHRA and CDR2 YSYEKL. The CDR3 contains 15 residues. Trimming removed 0 bases from V and 6 bases from J; junction bases left unmatched: 4. The CDR3 sequence is CASSQDPGGYEKLFF. The DNA for the CDR3 is TGCGCCAGCAGCCAAGATCCAGGGGGTTATGAAAAACTGTTTTTT.

Only one count was recorded for this clone. The V call is TRBV19, the J call TRBJ1-3; D unclear. The V gene lost 6 bases and the J gene lost 7 bases, with 10 bases spanning the gap. The CDR3 has 12 residues. The germline gives CDR1 LNHDA, CDR2 SQIVND (reference sequence). The CDR3 reads CASRNSANTIYF. The CDR3 region has the DNA TGTGCCAGTAGGAATAGTGCGAACACCATATATTTT.

The chain carries TRBV29-1 and TRBJ2-3; 7 positions agree with TRBD2. The J segment lost 0 bases and the V segment lost 6 bases, leaving 6 bases of the junction unmatched. This CDR3 region has 14 residues. The V gene's germline CDR1 is SQVTM and CDR2 ANQGSEA. CDR3 in DNA: TGCAGCGTCGAAAGCGGGGTTAGCACAGATACGCAGTATTTT. It encodes CSVESGVSTDTQYF.

V and J are TRBV5-4 and TRBJ2-1; no firm D call. The CDR3 totals 15 residues. Germline assignment: CDR1 SGHNT and CDR2 YYREEE (reference sequence). Trimming pared 0 bases from V and 0 bases from J, leaving 7 bases between. The CDR3 loop reads CASSLGSSSYNEQFF. The CDR3 nucleotides are TGTGCCAGCAGCTTGGGGTCCAGCTCCTACAATGAGCAGTTCTTC. The whole variable domain, remainder taken from reference TRBV5-4 and TRBJ2-1, is ETGVTQSPTHLIKTRGQQVTLRCSSQSGHNTVSWYQQALGQGPQFIFQYYREEENGRGNFPPRFSGLQFPNYSSELNVNALELDDSALYLCASSLGSSSYNEQFFGPGTRLTVL.

This chain connects TRBV19 to TRBJ2-7, with 8 nucleotides matching TRBD1. V gave up 6 bases and J gave up 4 bases; unmatched junction bases: 8. The CDR3 spans 14 residues. Per the germline V gene, CDR1 is LNHDA and CDR2 is SQIVND (reference sequence). This CDR3 is CASRMQGAGYEQYF. The CDR3 DNA reads TGTGCCAGTAGGATGCAGGGGGCCGGGTACGAGCAGTACTTC. Supplemented by reference TRBV19 and TRBJ2-7, the full variable domain reads DGGITQSPKYLFRKEGQNVTLSCEQNLNHDAMYWYRQDPGQGLRLIYYSQIVNDFQKGDIAEGYSVSREKKESFPLTVTSAQKNPTAFYLCASRMQGAGYEQYFGPGTRLTVT.

This clone has just one count. The gene calls are TRBV5-1 and TRBJ2-7; possible D gene TRBD2, 6 bases. The germline V gene has CDR1 SGHRS and CDR2 YFSETQ. V lost 0 bases, J lost 9 bases, and 19 bases lay in between. CDR3 length: 15 amino acids. CDR3 amino acids: CASSLGAGTASGQYF. The CDR3 coding sequence is TGCGCCAGCAGCTTGGGCGCGGGGACCGCTTCTGGGCAGTACTTC.

The chain is built from TRBV9 and TRBJ2-7, with 7 bases identical to TRBD1. The CDR3 is made up of 14 amino acids. Germline CDR1 and CDR2: SGDLS and YYNGEE. Trimming at V came to 5 bases and at J to 5 bases, leaving 10 bases not matched to a gene. As DNA, the CDR3 is TGTGCCAGCAGTTACACGACAGGGACCCACGAGCAGTACTTC. Protein: CASSYTTGTHEQYF.

The J gene is TRBJ2-3, the V gene TRBV11-3, with 9 bases aligning to TRBD2. Germline V gene lookup returns CDR1 SGHNT and CDR2 YENEEA. V lost 1 base, J lost 6 bases, and 5 bases stayed unmatched. The CDR3 has 15 residues. This CDR3 reads CASSLGAGGPDTQYF. The CDR3 DNA reads as TGTGCCAGCAGCTTAGGTGCGGGGGGGCCGGATACGCAGTATTTT.

The chain employs TRBV7-2 and TRBJ2-5; TRBD1 aligns across 10 bases. Germline V CDR1 and CDR2: SGHTA, FQGNSA. The CDR3 runs 18 residues. V lost 5 bases to trimming and J lost 5 bases; unmatched junction nucleotides: 17. DNA for the CDR3: TGTGCCAGCAGCCTACCTAGGGGACAGGGGTCTCGTGGGGAGACCCAGTACTTC. The encoded protein is CASSLPRGQGSRGETQYF.